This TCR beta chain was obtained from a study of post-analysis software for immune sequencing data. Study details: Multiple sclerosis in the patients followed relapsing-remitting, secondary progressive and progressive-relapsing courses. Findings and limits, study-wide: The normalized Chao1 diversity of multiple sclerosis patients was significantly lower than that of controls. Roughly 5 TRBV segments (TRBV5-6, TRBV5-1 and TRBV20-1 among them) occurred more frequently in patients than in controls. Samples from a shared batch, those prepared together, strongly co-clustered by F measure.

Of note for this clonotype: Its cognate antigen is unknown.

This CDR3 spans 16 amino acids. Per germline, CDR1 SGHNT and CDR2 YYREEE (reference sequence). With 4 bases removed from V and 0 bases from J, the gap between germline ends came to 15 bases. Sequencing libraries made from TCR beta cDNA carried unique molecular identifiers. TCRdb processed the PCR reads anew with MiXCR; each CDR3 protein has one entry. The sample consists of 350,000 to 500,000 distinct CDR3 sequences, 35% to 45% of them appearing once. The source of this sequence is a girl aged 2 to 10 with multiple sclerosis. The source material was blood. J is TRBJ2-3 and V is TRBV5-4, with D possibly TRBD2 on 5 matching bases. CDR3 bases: TGTGCCAGCAGCGCCGGGGTCCTTTCTAGCACAGATACGCAGTATTTT. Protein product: CASSAGVLSSTDTQYF.